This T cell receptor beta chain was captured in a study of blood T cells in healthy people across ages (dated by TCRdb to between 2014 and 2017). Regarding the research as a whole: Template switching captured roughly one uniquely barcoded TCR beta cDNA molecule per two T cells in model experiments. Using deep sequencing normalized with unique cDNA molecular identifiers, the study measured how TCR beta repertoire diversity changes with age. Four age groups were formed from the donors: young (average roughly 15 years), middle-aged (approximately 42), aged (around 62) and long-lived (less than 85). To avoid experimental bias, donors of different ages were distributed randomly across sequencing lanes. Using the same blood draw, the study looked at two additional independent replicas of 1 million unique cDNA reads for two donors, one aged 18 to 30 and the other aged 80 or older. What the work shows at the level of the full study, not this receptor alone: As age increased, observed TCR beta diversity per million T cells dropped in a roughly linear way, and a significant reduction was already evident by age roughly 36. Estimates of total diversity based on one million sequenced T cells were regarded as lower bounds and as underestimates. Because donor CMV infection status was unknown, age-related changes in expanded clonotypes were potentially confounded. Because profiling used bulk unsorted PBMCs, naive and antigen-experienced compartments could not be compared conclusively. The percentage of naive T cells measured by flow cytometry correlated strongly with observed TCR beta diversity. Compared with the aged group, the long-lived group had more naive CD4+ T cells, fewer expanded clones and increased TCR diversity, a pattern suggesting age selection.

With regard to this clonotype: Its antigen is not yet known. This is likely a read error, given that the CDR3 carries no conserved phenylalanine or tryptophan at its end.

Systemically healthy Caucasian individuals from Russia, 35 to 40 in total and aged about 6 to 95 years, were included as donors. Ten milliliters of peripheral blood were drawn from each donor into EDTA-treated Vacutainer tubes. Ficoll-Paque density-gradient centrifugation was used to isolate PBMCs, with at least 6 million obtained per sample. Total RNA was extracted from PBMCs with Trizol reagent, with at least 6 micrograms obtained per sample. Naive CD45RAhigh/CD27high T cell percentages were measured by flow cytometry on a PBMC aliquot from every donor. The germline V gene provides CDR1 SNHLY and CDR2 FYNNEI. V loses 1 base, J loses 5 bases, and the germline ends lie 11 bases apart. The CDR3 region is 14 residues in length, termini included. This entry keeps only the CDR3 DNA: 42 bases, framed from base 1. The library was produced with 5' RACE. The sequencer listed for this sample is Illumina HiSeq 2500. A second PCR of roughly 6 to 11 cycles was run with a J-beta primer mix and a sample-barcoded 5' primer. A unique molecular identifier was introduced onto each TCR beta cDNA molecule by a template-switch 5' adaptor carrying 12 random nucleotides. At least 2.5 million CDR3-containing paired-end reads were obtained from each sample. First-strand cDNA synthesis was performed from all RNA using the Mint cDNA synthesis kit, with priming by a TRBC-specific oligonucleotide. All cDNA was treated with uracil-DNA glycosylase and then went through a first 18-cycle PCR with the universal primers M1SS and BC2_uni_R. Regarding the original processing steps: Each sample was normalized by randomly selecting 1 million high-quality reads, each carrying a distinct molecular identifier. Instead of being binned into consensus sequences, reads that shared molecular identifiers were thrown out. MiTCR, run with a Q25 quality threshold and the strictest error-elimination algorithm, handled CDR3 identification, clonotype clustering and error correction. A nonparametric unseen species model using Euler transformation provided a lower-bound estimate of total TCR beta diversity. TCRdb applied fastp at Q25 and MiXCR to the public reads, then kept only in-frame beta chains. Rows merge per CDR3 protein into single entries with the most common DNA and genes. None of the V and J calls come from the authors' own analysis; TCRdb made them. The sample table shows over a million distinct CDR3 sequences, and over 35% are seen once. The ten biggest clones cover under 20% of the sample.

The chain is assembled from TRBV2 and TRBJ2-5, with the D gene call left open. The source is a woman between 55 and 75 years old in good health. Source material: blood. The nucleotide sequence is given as TGTGCCAGCAGTGAAGAGGGCTTCGGTGAGACCCAGTACTTA. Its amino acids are CASSEEGFGETQYL.